This T cell receptor (beta chain) was sequenced for a study of blood T cell repertoires in COVID-19. Data came from immunoSEQ multiplex PCR; TCRdb stores just in-frame clones and leaves some out. The table lists some 140,000 clones, around 87% of them singletons. J lost 2 bases, V lost 5 bases, and 1 base had no gene match. The CDR3 has 13 residues. From germline, CDR1 is SGHNT and CDR2 YENEEA. This clonotype originated in a man in his fifties or sixties with active COVID-19. The sample comprised peripheral blood. The genes are TRBV11-3 and TRBJ2-5; 8 positions agree with TRBD1. The CDR3 is CASSRQGQETQYF. The CDR3 DNA reads as TGTGCCAGCAGCCGACAGGGGCAAGAGACCCAGTACTTC.